This TCR beta chain was obtained from a study of cytomegalovirus exposure and HLA in healthy donors. Findings and limits, study-wide: The study carried out a later analysis of TCR beta sequences. It associated some 15,000 of them with specific HLA alleles at a false discovery rate of 0.05.

Donors sampled were nominally healthy, though unrecorded immune exposures were likely. With regard to this clone: Antigen specificity is unknown.

The PCR ran on 60 Vbeta and 13 Jbeta primers. Clones were sequenced by immunoSEQ multiplex PCR, and TCRdb holds only the in-frame ones, with some missing. Among some 89,000 clones listed, more than 65% were seen once. The material sequenced was PBMCs. The sequence was collected from a man aged 55-75 years in good health and CMV-seronegative.

CDR3 protein: CASSVETVETQYF. CDR3 sequence (DNA): TGTGCCAGCAGTGTGGAAACAGTGGAGACCCAGTACTTC. The chain links TRBV2 to TRBJ2-5; D is uncertain. The CDR3 loop spans 13 amino acids. V shed 4 bases and J shed 5 bases, with 11 bases lying between them. The germline V gene has CDR1 SNHLY and CDR2 FYNNEI.